This TCR beta chain stems from a study of blood T cells in healthy people across ages. Healthy Caucasians from Russia aged roughly 6 to 100 served as donors. The authors ran a second PCR of roughly 6 to 12 cycles using a sample-barcoded 5' primer and a J-beta primer mix. From the 5' RACE reads, TCRdb called clonotypes with MiXCR, one entry per CDR3 protein. The sample carries approximately 1.5 million distinct CDR3 sequences, approximately 43% recorded once. This clonotype showed up just a few times. Its target is unknown. This CDR3 spans 15 amino acids. Trimming left V 4 bases short and J 5 bases short, with 18 bases between. Germline loops: CDR1 SEHNR, CDR2 FQNEAQ (reference sequence). Findings of the study overall: It was found that TCR beta diversity correlated strongly with the percentage of naive T cells. Age showed a roughly linear inverse relationship with TCR beta diversity per million T cells.

The chain uses TRBV7-9 and TRBJ2-7; D is possibly TRBD1 or TRBD2 (6 bases each). The sample consisted of blood. The source is a young woman in good health. CDR3 DNA sequence: TGTGCCAGCAGCTCACCTCTGGGGGGCGGTAACGAGCAGTACTTC. This gives the protein CASSSPLGGGNEQYF.